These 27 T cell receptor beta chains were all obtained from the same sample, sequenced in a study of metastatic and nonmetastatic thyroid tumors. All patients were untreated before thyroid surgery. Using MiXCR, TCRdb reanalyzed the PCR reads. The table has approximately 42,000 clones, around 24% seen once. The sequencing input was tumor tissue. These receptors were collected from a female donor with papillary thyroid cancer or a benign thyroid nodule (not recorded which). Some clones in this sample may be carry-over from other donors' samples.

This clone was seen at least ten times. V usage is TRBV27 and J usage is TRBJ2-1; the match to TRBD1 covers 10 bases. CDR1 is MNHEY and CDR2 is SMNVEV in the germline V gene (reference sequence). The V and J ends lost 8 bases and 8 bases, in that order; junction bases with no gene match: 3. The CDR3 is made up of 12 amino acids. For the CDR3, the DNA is TGTGCCAGCTGGGACAGGGGACATGAGCAGTTCTTC. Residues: CASWDRGHEQFF.

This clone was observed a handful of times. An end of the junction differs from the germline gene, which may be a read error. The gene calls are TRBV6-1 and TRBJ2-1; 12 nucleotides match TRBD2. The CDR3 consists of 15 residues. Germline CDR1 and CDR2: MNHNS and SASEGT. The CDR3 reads CVSSRTSGIFNEQFF. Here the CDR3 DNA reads TGTGTCAGCAGTCGGACTAGCGGGATTTTCAATGAGCAGTTCTTC.

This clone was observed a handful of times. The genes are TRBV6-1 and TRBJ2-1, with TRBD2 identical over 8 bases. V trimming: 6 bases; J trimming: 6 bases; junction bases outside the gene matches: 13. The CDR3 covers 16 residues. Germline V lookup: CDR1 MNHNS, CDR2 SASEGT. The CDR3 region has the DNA TGTGCCAGCAGAAGAGAGCGGGAGTTGCGGGGCAATGAGCAGTTCTTC. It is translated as CASRRERELRGNEQFF.

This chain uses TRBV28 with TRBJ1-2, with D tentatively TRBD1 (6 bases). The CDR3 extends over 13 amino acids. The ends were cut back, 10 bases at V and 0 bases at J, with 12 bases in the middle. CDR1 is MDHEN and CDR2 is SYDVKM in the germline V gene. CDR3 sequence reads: CATGEGANYGYTF. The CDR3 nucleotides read TGTGCCACGGGCGAGGGGGCTAACTATGGCTACACCTTC.

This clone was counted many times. This chain's CDR3 is CASSRSQETQYF. DNA for the CDR3: TGTGCCAGCAGTCGTTCGCAGGAGACGCAGTATTTT. The rearrangement links TRBV6-1 to TRBJ2-3; the D is unclear. V lost 5 bases and J lost 9, with 12 bases in between. Germline V gene data show CDR1 as MNHNS and CDR2 as SASEGT. CDR3 size: 12 residues.

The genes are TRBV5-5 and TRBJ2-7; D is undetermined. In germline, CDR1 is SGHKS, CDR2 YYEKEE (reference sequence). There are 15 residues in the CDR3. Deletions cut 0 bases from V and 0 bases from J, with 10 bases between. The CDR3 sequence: CASSLVSLNSYEQYF. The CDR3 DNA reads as TGTGCCAGCAGCTTGGTTAGCCTCAACTCCTACGAGCAGTACTTC.

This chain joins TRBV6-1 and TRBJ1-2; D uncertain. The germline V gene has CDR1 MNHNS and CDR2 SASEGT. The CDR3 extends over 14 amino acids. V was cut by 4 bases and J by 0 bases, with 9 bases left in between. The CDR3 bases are TGTGCCAGCAGTGCTGAGTTAGCTAACTATGGCTACACCTTC. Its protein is CASSAELANYGYTF.

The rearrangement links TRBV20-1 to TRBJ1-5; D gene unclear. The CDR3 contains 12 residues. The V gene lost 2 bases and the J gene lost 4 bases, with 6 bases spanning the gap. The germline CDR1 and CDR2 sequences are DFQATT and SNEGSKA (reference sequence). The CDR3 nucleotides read TGCAGTGCTAGAATGGGAAATCAGCCCCAGCATTTT. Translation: CSARMGNQPQHF.

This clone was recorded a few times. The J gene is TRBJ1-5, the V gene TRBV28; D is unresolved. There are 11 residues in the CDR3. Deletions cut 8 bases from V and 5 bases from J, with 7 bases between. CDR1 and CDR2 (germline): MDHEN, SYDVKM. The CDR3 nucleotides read TGTGCCAGCGCTATACATCAGCCCCAGCATTTT. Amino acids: CASAIHQPQHF.

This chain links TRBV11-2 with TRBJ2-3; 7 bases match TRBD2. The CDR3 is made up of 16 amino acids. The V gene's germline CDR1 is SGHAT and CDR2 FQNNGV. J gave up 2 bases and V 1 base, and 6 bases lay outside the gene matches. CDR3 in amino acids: CASSLGSSGYTDTQYF. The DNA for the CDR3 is TGTGCCAGCAGCTTAGGATCTAGCGGCTACACAGATACGCAGTATTTT.

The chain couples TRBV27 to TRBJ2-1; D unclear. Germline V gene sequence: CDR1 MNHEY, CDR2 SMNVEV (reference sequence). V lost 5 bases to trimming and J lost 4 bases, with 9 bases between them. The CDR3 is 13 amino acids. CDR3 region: CASSPQPYNEQFF. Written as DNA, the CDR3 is TGTGCCAGCAGTCCGCAACCGTACAATGAGCAGTTCTTC.

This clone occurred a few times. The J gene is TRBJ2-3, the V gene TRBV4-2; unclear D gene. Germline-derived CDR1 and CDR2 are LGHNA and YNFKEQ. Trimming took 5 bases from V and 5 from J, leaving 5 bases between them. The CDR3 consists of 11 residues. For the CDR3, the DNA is TGTGCCAGCAGCTCGAGAGATACGCAGTATTTT. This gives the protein CASSSRDTQYF.

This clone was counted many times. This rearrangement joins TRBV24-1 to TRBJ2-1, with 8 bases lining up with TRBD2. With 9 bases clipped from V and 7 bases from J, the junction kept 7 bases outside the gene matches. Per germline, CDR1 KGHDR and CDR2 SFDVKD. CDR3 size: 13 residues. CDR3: CATGSGSLNEQFF. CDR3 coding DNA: TGTGCCACCGGAAGCGGGAGTCTAAATGAGCAGTTCTTC.

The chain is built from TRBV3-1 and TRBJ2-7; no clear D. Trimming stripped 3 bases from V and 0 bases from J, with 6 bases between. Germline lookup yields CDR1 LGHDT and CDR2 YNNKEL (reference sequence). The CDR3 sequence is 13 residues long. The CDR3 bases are TGTGCCAGCAGCCAGGGTTTCTCCTACGAGCAGTACTTC. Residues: CASSQGFSYEQYF.

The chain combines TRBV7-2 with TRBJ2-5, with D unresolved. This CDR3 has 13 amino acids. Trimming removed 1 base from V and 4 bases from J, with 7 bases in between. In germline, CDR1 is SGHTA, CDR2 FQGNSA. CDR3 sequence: CASSLGQRETQYF. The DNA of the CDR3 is TGTGCCAGCAGCTTAGGACAAAGAGAGACCCAGTACTTC.

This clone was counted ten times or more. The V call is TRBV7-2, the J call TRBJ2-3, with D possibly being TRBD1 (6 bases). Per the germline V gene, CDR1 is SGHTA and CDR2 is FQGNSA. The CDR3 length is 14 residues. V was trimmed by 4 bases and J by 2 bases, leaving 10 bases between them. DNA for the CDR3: TGTGCCAGCAGCTCCGGACAGTACACAGATACGCAGTATTTT. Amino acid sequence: CASSSGQYTDTQYF.

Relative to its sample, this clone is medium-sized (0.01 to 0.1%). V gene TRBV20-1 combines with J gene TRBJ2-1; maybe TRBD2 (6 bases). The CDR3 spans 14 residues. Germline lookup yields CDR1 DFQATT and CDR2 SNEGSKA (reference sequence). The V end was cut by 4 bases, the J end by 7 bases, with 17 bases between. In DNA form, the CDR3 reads TGCAGTGCTACGACTAGGGTTCTCTCTAATGAGCAGTTCTTC. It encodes CSATTRVLSNEQFF.

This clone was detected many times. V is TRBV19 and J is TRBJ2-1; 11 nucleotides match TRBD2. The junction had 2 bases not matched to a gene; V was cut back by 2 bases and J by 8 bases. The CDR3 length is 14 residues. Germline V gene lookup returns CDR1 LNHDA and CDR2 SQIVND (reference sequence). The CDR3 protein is CASSITSGGHEQFF. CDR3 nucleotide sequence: TGTGCCAGTAGTATAACTAGCGGGGGCCATGAGCAGTTCTTC.

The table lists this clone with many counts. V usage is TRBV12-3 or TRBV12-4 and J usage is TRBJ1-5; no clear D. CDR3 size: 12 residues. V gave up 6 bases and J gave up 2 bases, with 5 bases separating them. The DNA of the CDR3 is TGTGCCAGCAGGATGGGCAATCAGCCCCAGCATTTT. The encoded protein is CASRMGNQPQHF.

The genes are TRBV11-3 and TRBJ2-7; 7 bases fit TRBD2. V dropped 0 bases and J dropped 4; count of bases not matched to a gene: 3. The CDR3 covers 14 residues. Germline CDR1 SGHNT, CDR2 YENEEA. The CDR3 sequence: CASSLELGGYEQYF. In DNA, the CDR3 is TGTGCCAGCAGCTTAGAGCTGGGGGGGTACGAGCAGTACTTC.

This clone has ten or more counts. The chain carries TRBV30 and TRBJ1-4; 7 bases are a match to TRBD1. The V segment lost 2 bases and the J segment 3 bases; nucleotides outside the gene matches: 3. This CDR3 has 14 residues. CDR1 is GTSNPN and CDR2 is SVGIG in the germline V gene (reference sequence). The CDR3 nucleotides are TGTGCCTGGAGTTCCGGGACAGCTAATGAAAAACTGTTTTTT. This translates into CAWSSGTANEKLFF.

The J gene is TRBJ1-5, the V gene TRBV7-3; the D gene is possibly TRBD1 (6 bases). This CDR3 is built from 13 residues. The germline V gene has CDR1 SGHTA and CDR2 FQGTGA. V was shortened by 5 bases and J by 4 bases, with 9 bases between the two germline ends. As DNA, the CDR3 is TGTGCCAGCAGCATGGACAGTAATCAGCCCCAGCATTTT. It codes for CASSMDSNQPQHF.

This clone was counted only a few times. CDR3 nucleotide sequence: TGTGCCAGCAGTTTGGGGGGGGGAGGCGTTGGCTACACCTTC. Its protein is CASSLGGGGVGYTF. The chain uses TRBV6-1 and TRBJ1-2; a possible D gene is TRBD1 (5 bases). CDR3 length equals 14 residues. V lost 5 bases and J 7 bases, leaving 17 bases between the germline ends. Germline-derived CDR1 and CDR2 are MNHNS and SASEGT.

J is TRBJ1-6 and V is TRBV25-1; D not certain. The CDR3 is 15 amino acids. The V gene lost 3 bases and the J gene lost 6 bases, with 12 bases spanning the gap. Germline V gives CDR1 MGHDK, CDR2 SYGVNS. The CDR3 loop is CASSDVYAGNSPLHF. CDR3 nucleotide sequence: TGTGCCAGCAGTGACGTCTACGCGGGTAATTCACCCCTCCACTTT.

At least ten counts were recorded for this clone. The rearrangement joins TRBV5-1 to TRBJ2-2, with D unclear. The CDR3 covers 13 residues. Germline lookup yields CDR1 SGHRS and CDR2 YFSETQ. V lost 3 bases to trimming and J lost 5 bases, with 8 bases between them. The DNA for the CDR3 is TGCGCCAGCAGCTCCCCTCCAACCGGGGAGCTGTTTTTT. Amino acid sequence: CASSSPPTGELFF.

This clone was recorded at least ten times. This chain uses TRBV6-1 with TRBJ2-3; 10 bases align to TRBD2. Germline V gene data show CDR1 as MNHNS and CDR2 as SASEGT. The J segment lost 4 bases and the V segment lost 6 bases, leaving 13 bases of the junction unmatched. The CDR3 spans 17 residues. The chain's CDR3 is CASSDSISGGRADTQYF. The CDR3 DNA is TGTGCCAGCAGCGATTCAATTAGCGGGGGGAGGGCAGATACGCAGTATTTT.

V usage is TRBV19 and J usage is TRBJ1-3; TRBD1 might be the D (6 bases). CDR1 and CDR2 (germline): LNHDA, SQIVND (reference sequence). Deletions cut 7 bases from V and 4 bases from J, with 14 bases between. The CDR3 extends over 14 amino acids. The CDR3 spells CASTLGAGGNTIYF. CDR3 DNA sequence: TGTGCCAGTACCCTGGGGGCAGGGGGAAACACCATATATTTT.